This TCR beta chain was profiled in a study of control samples from healthy donors and cancer patients. V lost 6 bases to trimming and J lost 4 bases, with 13 bases between them. CDR3 length equals 14 residues. Germline V gene lookup returns CDR1 MNHEY and CDR2 SVGAGI. Using immunoSEQ multiplex PCR, the repertoire was profiled, and TCRdb retains in-frame clones only, with some absent. Of approximately 170,000 clones listed, 70% to 90% were seen once; the top ten hold under 5%. Input material: blood. This TCR was recovered from a woman between 25 and 40 years old in good health. The rearrangement links TRBV6-5 to TRBJ1-3; a possible D gene is TRBD1 (5 bases). In DNA form, the CDR3 reads TGTGCCAGCAGACTAGGGGACGGAGGAAACACCATATATTTT. It specifies CASRLGDGGNTIYF.